This T cell receptor beta chain is from a study of siplizumab effects on memory and regulatory T cells. The repertoire was sequenced with immunoSEQ multiplex PCR; TCRdb's copy has only in-frame clones and lacks some. This sample has 100,000 or so clones; roughly 94% occur once, and the top ten carry 1% to 1.5%. The sequencing input was non-Treg CD4+ T cells sorted from blood. The TCR sequence derives from a human donor in good health.

CDR3 loop: CASSPRRGDQPQHF. CDR3 sequence (DNA): TGTGCCAGCAGCCCTCGGAGGGGGGATCAGCCCCAGCATTTT. The chain couples TRBV4-2 to TRBJ1-5; D possibly corresponds to TRBD1 (6 bases). Germline CDR1 is LGHNA and CDR2 is YNFKEQ. This CDR3 comprises 14 residues. The V end lost 4 bases, the J end lost 5 bases, and 12 bases lay between the germline ends.